What follows describes a single T cell receptor (beta chain). Profiled with immunoSEQ multiplex PCR; TCRdb holds only in-frame clones, not every one. Here the sample spans roughly 250,000 clones, about 84% being singletons. The trim removed 8 bases at V and 2 bases at J, leaving 2 bases unmatched. CDR3 length: 12 residues. The germline CDR1 and CDR2 sequences are LNHNV and YYDKDF (reference sequence). The recovered donors of Cohort 3 showed two negative PCRs, clearance, or symptom resolution. The source of the sample is a study of blood T cell repertoires in COVID-19. The sequence derives from a woman aged 45-65 years who had recovered from COVID-19. The sequenced material came from PBMCs or T cells enriched from blood (not recorded which). J is TRBJ2-7 and V is TRBV15; 8 bases align to TRBD1. The CDR3 spells CATGQGPYEQYF. The CDR3 bases are TGTGCCACCGGACAGGGACCCTACGAGCAGTACTTC.